Listed below are T cell receptor beta chains from one sample, sequenced in a study of blood T cells in healthy people across ages. TCRdb re-derived calls from the 5' RACE reads in MiXCR, one entry per CDR3 protein. Counted here are 600,000 to 850,000 distinct CDR3 sequences, more than 20% occurring once; the ten biggest clones make up 9.4%. These data were also filed under a second study, of T cells of mothers and their children.

Sequenced: blood. The receptors come from a boy aged 5-17 years in good health. Each CDR3 is given with its conserved first and last residue. The D gene is left open where the match is weak. Only part of the rows carry a size: once, few, many, or a class if the clone is expanded.

D	V	J	size	DNA	CDR3
TRBD1	TRBV4-3	TRBJ2-7	NA	TGCGCCAGCAGCCCGACAGGGGCTTGGAACGAGCAGTACTTC	CASSPTGAWNEQYF
NA	TRBV14	TRBJ2-3	few	TGTGCCAGCAGCCAAGAAGGAAGGCAGTATTTT	CASSQEGRQYF
TRBD1	TRBV11-2	TRBJ2-5	NA	TGTGCCAGCAGCTCACGGGACAGGGTGATGGGCCAAGAGACCCAGTACTTC	CASSSRDRVMGQETQYF
NA	TRBV27	TRBJ2-5	few	TGTGCCAGCAGTCGAATGGGCCCCAACTACCAAGAGACCCAGTACTTC	CASSRMGPNYQETQYF
TRBD2	TRBV13	TRBJ2-3	NA	TGTGCCAGCAGCTTAGGAGAGCGGGAGTTACCAGATACGCAGTATTTT	CASSLGERELPDTQYF
NA	TRBV12-3/TRBV12-4	TRBJ2-1	NA	TGTGCCAGCAGGCCCGGGAAACCCTACAATGAGCAGTTCTTC	CASRPGKPYNEQFF
NA	TRBV20-1	TRBJ1-1	NA	TGCAGTGCTAGAGAACCAGGGAGCACTGAAGCTTTCTTT	CSAREPGSTEAFF
NA	TRBV12-3/TRBV12-4	TRBJ2-1	NA	TGTGCCAGCAGTTTAATTTGGGACACGGAACCAACCTACAATGAGCAGTTCTTC	CASSLIWDTEPTYNEQFF
NA	TRBV29-1	TRBJ2-1	many	TGCAGCGTTGAAGATTCGGACCCAACGTTCTTC	CSVEDSDPTFF
NA	TRBV20-1	TRBJ2-7	few	TGCAGTGCTAGCCCCAGGGGCTGGGAGCAGTACTTC	CSASPRGWEQYF
TRBD1	TRBV3-1	TRBJ2-7	once	TGTGCCAGCAGCCAAGGACAGGGGGTGACCTACGGGCAGTACTTC	CASSQGQGVTYGQYF
NA	TRBV6-1	TRBJ1-1	NA	TGTGCCAGCAGTGTGAGAGGGTCTGGCACTGAAGCTTTCTTT	CASSVRGSGTEAFF
TRBD2	TRBV28	TRBJ2-5	NA	TGTGCCAGCAGGGGACTAGCGGCAGCCAAGGGGTTCGCAGAGACCCAGTACTTC	CASRGLAAAKGFAETQYF
NA	TRBV2	TRBJ1-1	NA	TGTGCCACCCGGGTCCCGAACACTGAAGCTTTCTTT	CATRVPNTEAFF
TRBD2	TRBV6-5	TRBJ2-3	NA	TGTGCCAGCAGTGATGGACTAGTCGCAGATACGCAGTATTTT	CASSDGLVADTQYF
NA	TRBV7-6	TRBJ2-5	few	TGTGCCAGCAGCTTAGAAAACGAGCAAGAGACCCAGTACTTC	CASSLENEQETQYF
TRBD2	TRBV13	TRBJ2-3	NA	TGTGCCAGCAGCTCATGGGCTAGCGGGGGCACAGATACGCAGTATTTT	CASSSWASGGTDTQYF
NA	TRBV2	TRBJ1-2	few	TGTGCCAGCCATCCAGGGACACCCGCTAACTATGGCTACACCTTC	CASHPGTPANYGYTF
TRBD1	TRBV7-2	TRBJ2-2	NA	TGTGCCAGCAGCTTCCAGGGGGCCCCCGGGGAGCTGTTTTTT	CASSFQGAPGELFF
TRBD2	TRBV7-2	TRBJ2-5	NA	TGTGCCAGCAGCTTAATCGGGGGGGCCCCGGGGACCCAGTACTTC	CASSLIGGAPGTQYF
NA	TRBV6-1	TRBJ1-1	NA	TGTGCCAGCAGTGAATCCCCGGGGGCATACACTGAAGCTTTCTTT	CASSESPGAYTEAFF
NA	TRBV6-5	TRBJ2-7	NA	TGTGCCAGCAGCAGGGGCAAGAGCTCCTACGAGCAGTACTTC	CASSRGKSSYEQYF
TRBD1	TRBV24-1	TRBJ2-1	NA	TGTGCCACCAGTGCCCTGACCAGGGACAGGGGCGATGCGCGCGATGAGCAGTTCTTC	CATSALTRDRGDARDEQFF
NA	TRBV29-1	TRBJ2-2	NA	TGCAGCGTTGAATCTCCGGTAGACACCGGGGAGCTGTTTTTT	CSVESPVDTGELFF
NA	TRBV29-1	TRBJ1-1	NA	TGCAGCGCTCCCTCCGCCGGGCAGGGCACTGAAGCTTTCTTT	CSAPSAGQGTEAFF
TRBD2	TRBV5-1	TRBJ2-7	few	TGCGCCAGCAGCCGGGGAGGGGAGAGGGAGCAGTACTTC	CASSRGGEREQYF
NA	TRBV5-1	TRBJ1-3	NA	TGCGCCAGCAGCCCCGTACAGGGTCTGGGAAACACCATATATTTT	CASSPVQGLGNTIYF
NA	TRBV6-4	TRBJ2-6	few	TGTGCCAGCAGTGAGGACTCTGGGGCCAACGTCCTGACTTTC	CASSEDSGANVLTF
NA	TRBV6-2/TRBV6-3	TRBJ1-1	NA	TGTGCCAGCAGGATGATAATGAACACTGAAGCTTTCTTT	CASRMIMNTEAFF